This passage covers 11 T cell receptor beta chains from one sample sequenced in a study of cytomegalovirus exposure and HLA in healthy donors. PCR amplification relied on 60 Vbeta primers (plus 13 Jbeta primers). Sequenced by immunoSEQ multiplex PCR; TCRdb stores in-frame clones only, minus some. This repertoire shows 95,000 to 150,000 clones, around 85% found once; its top ten account for around 2%. The sample taken for sequencing was PBMCs. Receptor source: a man under 40 in good health and CMV-seronegative.

The V and J genes are TRBV11-2 and TRBJ1-6, with 9 bases fitting TRBD1. CDR3 length: 18 amino acids. Germline CDR1 reads SGHAT; CDR2 reads FQNNGV. V lost 5 bases to trimming and J lost 0 bases; unmatched junction nucleotides: 8. The CDR3 DNA is TGTGCCAGCAGCCTCCGGACAGGGGAACTCTCCTATAATTCACCCCTCCACTTT. Its translation: CASSLRTGELSYNSPLHF. The whole variable domain, filled in from reference TRBV11-2 and TRBJ1-6, reads EAGVAQSPRYKIIEKRQSVAFWCNPISGHATLYWYQQILGQGPKLLIQFQNNGVVDDSQLPKDRFSAERLKGVDSTLKIQPAKLEDSAVYLCASSLRTGELSYNSPLHFGNGTRLTVT.

This chain connects TRBV30 to TRBJ1-5; the D gene is possibly TRBD1 (5 bases). The V gene lost 0 bases and the J gene lost 8 bases, with 17 bases spanning the gap. The CDR3 extends over 15 amino acids. CDR1 is GTSNPN, CDR2 SVGIG, per germline (reference sequence). Here the CDR3 reads CAWSVPDSPSKPQHF. In nucleotides, the CDR3 is TGTGCCTGGAGTGTACCCGACAGTCCGAGTAAGCCCCAGCATTTT. The full variable domain, rest sourced from reference TRBV30 and TRBJ1-5, is SQTIHQWPATLVQPVGSPLSLECTVEGTSNPNLYWYRQAAGRGLQLLFYSVGIGQISSEVPQNLSASRPQDRQFILSSKKLLLSDSGFYLCAWSVPDSPSKPQHFGDGTRLSIL.

The genes are TRBV7-9 and TRBJ2-1, with 11 bases aligning to TRBD2. CDR3 size: 15 residues. Trimming cost V 5 bases and J 4 bases; bases outside gene matches: 4. Germline CDR1 and CDR2: SEHNR and FQNEAQ (reference sequence). CDR3 DNA sequence: TGTGCCAGCAGCGTAACTAGCGGGGGTTACAATGAGCAGTTCTTC. Protein product: CASSVTSGGYNEQFF.

V gene TRBV18 combines with J gene TRBJ1-4; no clear D gene. Trimming cost V 0 bases and J 8 bases, with 13 bases left between them. Germline V gives CDR1 KGHSH, CDR2 LQKENI. CDR3 size: 15 residues. CDR3 DNA sequence: TGTGCCAGCTCACCACCAGGAGGGAGACAAGAAAAACTGTTTTTT. Protein sequence: CASSPPGGRQEKLFF. The full variable domain, with the rest looked up from reference TRBV18 and TRBJ1-4, is NAGVMQNPRHLVRRRGQEARLRCSPMKGHSHVYWYRQLPEEGLKFMVYLQKENIIDESGMPKERFSAEFPKEGPSILRIQQVVRGDSAAYFCASSPPGGRQEKLFFGSGTQLSVL.

This clone has a handful of counts. The rearrangement links TRBV6-6 to TRBJ2-3, with 11 bases that match TRBD2. CDR1 is MNHNY and CDR2 is SVGAGI in the germline V gene (reference sequence). The junction had 5 bases not matched to a gene; V was cut back by 2 bases and J by 4 bases. The CDR3 length is 16 residues. The CDR3 sequence: CASSYNLAGGADTQYF. The CDR3 nucleotides read TGTGCCAGCAGTTACAACCTAGCGGGGGGCGCAGATACGCAGTATTTT.

The chain recombines TRBV5-1 with TRBJ2-7, with D maybe TRBD1 (6 bases). V was cut by 4 bases and J by 3 bases, with 35 bases left in between. This CDR3 has 21 residues. Germline assignment: CDR1 SGHRS and CDR2 YFSETQ. The CDR3 coding sequence is TGCGCCAGCAGCCCCATTCGGGGCGGCACAGGGACATTGACTGGGATCTACGAGCAGTACTTC. Protein: CASSPIRGGTGTLTGIYEQYF.

The chain carries TRBV27 and TRBJ1-2, with D hard to call. CDR1 MNHEY and CDR2 SMNVEV come from the germline V gene (reference sequence). The CDR3 has 14 residues. V lost 1 base to trimming and J lost 6 bases, with 12 bases between them. The DNA for the CDR3 is TGTGCCAGCAGTTTATTTAGAGTATTAGATGGCTACACCTTC. It yields the protein CASSLFRVLDGYTF.

V and J are TRBV6-6 and TRBJ1-6; 7 nucleotides align to TRBD1. This CDR3 region has 16 residues. V lost 6 bases to trimming and J lost 4 bases; unmatched junction nucleotides: 9. Germline V lookup: CDR1 MNHNY, CDR2 SVGAGI (reference sequence). DNA for the CDR3: TGTGCCAGCAGCCTGGGACAGACAAATTATAATTCACCCCTCCACTTT. It translates to CASSLGQTNYNSPLHF.

This clone was detected a few times. The chain links TRBV9 to TRBJ1-6, with D possibly TRBD1 on 6 matching bases. V was trimmed by 4 bases and J by 8 bases, leaving 19 bases between them. From germline, CDR1 is SGDLS and CDR2 YYNGEE. The CDR3 covers 16 residues. CDR3 coding DNA: TGTGCCAGCAGCCCAGCAGGGGAGGGGATGGATTCACCCCTCCACTTT. Residues: CASSPAGEGMDSPLHF.

The rearrangement joins TRBV15 to TRBJ2-7; D call uncertain. The CDR3 covers 15 residues. The V gene's germline CDR1 is LNHNV and CDR2 YYDKDF (reference sequence). Trimming stripped 0 bases from V and 3 bases from J, with 12 bases between. The CDR3: CATSRDRTGYYEQYF. In nucleotides, the CDR3 is TGTGCCACCAGCAGAGATCGTACGGGTTACTACGAGCAGTACTTC. Full variable domain (remainder filled in from reference TRBV15 and TRBJ2-7): DAMVIQNPRYQVTQFGKPVTLSCSQTLNHNVMYWYQQKSSQAPKLLFHYYDKDFNNEADTPDNFQSRRPNTSFCFLDIRSPGLGDTAMYLCATSRDRTGYYEQYFGPGTRLTVT.

This clone has a single count. The chain couples TRBV18 to TRBJ2-1; weak D call: TRBD2 (6 bases). Trimming took off 3 bases at V and 13 bases at J, with 13 bases between the two ends. CDR1 and CDR2 from the germline V gene are KGHSH and LQKENI. The CDR3 contains 12 residues. Here the CDR3 DNA reads TGTGCCAGCTCACCGCTCGGAGGGGTTCAGTTCTTC. Amino acid sequence: CASSPLGGVQFF.